The 14 T cell receptor beta chains listed next were all sequenced from one sample in a study of breast tumors, draining lymph nodes, adjacent tissues. Each CDR3 protein gets one entry after TCRdb re-called the multiplex PCR reads with MiXCR. The table lists about 130,000 distinct CDR3 sequences, roughly 20% of them singletons, with 2.2% in the top ten. Axillary draining lymph nodes of breast cancer patients supplied the node samples. The specimen sequenced was axillary lymph node tissue. The receptors were sampled from a female donor with breast cancer. Some clones in this sample may be carry-over from other donors' samples.

This clonotype occurred many times. The chain links TRBV11-2 to TRBJ2-2, with unresolved D. V lost 5 bases to trimming and J lost 8 bases, with 15 bases between them. Germline-derived CDR1 and CDR2 are SGHAT and FQNNGV. CDR3 size: 14 residues. The CDR3 nucleotides are TGTGCCAGCAGCCCCCCTCCTATCACAGGGGAGCTGTTTTTT. This gives the protein CASSPPPITGELFF.

The sample holds many counts of this clonotype. V is TRBV7-9 and J is TRBJ2-3, with a possible D match to TRBD2 (6 bases). Trimming left V 5 bases short and J 0 bases short, with 9 bases between. Germline V gives CDR1 SEHNR, CDR2 FQNEAQ (reference sequence). This CDR3 contains 14 residues. In DNA form, the CDR3 reads TGTGCCAGCAGCCCCCGGGGGAGCACAGATACGCAGTATTTT. As protein: CASSPRGSTDTQYF.

This clonotype was counted once. V gene TRBV18 combines with J gene TRBJ2-3; the match to TRBD1 covers 7 bases. Per the germline V gene, CDR1 is KGHSH and CDR2 is LQKENI. The junction had 11 bases not matched to a gene; V was cut back by 6 bases and J by 2 bases. This CDR3 contains 16 residues. The CDR3 DNA follows: TGTGCCAGCTCTCACCGGGGCCAGGGGGTCACAGATACGCAGTATTTT. It is translated as CASSHRGQGVTDTQYF.

This clonotype occurred many times. The gene calls are TRBV5-1 and TRBJ2-1, with 9 bases aligning to TRBD2. CDR1 and CDR2 from the germline V gene are SGHRS and YFSETQ. The CDR3 covers 16 residues. The trim removed 4 bases at V and 1 base at J, leaving 6 bases unmatched. The CDR3 DNA sequence: TGCGCCAGCAGCCCTCCAACTAGCGGGTCCTACAATGAGCAGTTCTTC. Translation gives CASSPPTSGSYNEQFF.

This clonotype has ten or more counts. The CDR3 reads CATSREGRGVETQYF. CDR3 nucleotides: TGTGCCACCAGCAGAGAAGGCAGGGGAGTCGAGACCCAGTACTTC. The gene calls are TRBV15 and TRBJ2-5; a weak D match, TRBD1 (6 bases). The length of the CDR3 is 15 residues. Trimming took 0 bases from V and 5 from J, leaving 13 bases between them. Looked up from germline, CDR1 is LNHNV and CDR2 is YYDKDF (reference sequence).

This clonotype was seen at least ten times. The chain recombines TRBV6-2 or TRBV6-3 with TRBJ1-5; 7 nucleotides match TRBD1. The germline gives CDR1 MNHEY, CDR2 SVGEGT. V was pared by 2 bases and J by 6 bases, with 1 base of the junction left unmatched. The CDR3 is made up of 13 amino acids. The CDR3 loop reads CASSYTGVQPQHF. The CDR3 region has the DNA TGTGCCAGCAGTTACACAGGGGTTCAGCCCCAGCATTTT.

In the case of this clonotype: It may be a read error: a sequence one base away is much more abundant. The chain carries TRBV20-1 and TRBJ1-3; possible D gene TRBD1, 6 bases. CDR3 size: 14 residues. From germline, CDR1 is DFQATT and CDR2 SNEGSKA (reference sequence). Here the CDR3 reads CSAEGHLRGNAIYF. CDR3 sequence (DNA): TGCAGTGCGGAGGGACACCTTAGGGGAAACGCCATATATTTT.

The rearrangement joins TRBV6-5 to TRBJ1-1; D gene ambiguous. V shed 0 bases and J shed 1 base, with 12 bases lying between them. From germline, CDR1 is MNHEY and CDR2 SVGAGI. There are 16 residues in the CDR3. The CDR3 is CASSYSERSGNTEAFF. The CDR3 DNA reads as TGTGCCAGCAGTTACTCGGAACGATCGGGGAACACTGAAGCTTTCTTT.

As to this clonotype: Without the conserved terminal phenylalanine or tryptophan, this CDR3 likely stems from a read error. It is unclear where the CDR3 begins or ends on the DNA, so no DNA is shown, and the CDR3 is as TCRdb lists it. This chain joins TRBV6-5 and TRBJ2-7. CDR1 is MNHEY and CDR2 is SVGAGI in the germline V gene. The CDR3 is 14 residues long, counting both termini. The CDR3 is CASSYIGRFYEQHL.

Worth noting for this clonotype: This may be a read error, as it is one base from a much larger clone. The CDR3: CASSPSSGWGTGTQYF. In DNA, the CDR3 is TGTGCCAGTAGTCCGTCTAGCGGGTGGGGCACAGGTACGCAGTATTTT. The chain combines TRBV19 with TRBJ2-3, with TRBD2 matching over 8 bases. The germline CDR1 and CDR2 sequences are LNHDA and SQIVND (reference sequence). This CDR3 contains 16 residues.

There are many counts of this clonotype. The V call is TRBV20-1, the J call TRBJ2-3, with D maybe TRBD2 (6 bases). The V and J ends lost 4 bases and 5 bases respectively, with 16 bases between them. Germline V gene sequence: CDR1 DFQATT, CDR2 SNEGSKA (reference sequence). The CDR3 has 14 residues. The CDR3 nucleotides read TGCAGTGCTACCGGGACTTTGCGTGGAGATACGCAGTATTTT. Translation: CSATGTLRGDTQYF.

This clonotype was counted at least ten times. The chain has TRBV5-1 and TRBJ2-1, with 9 bases that match TRBD1. Germline V lookup: CDR1 SGHRS, CDR2 YFSETQ. This CDR3 spans 14 amino acids. V trimming: 2 bases; J trimming: 7 bases; junction bases outside the gene matches: 4. CDR3 amino acids: CASSLRQGGNEQFF. The CDR3 DNA reads TGCGCCAGCAGCTTAAGACAGGGGGGAAATGAGCAGTTCTTC. The whole variable domain, filled in from reference TRBV5-1 and TRBJ2-1, reads KAGVTQTPRYLIKTRGQQVTLSCSPISGHRSVSWYQQTPGQGLQFLFEYFSETQRNKGNFPGRFSGRQFSNSRSEMNVSTLELGDSALYLCASSLRQGGNEQFFGPGTRLTVL.

This clonotype was counted many times. V is TRBV5-1 and J is TRBJ2-3; D is perhaps TRBD1 (6 bases). The length of the CDR3 is 14 residues. Germline CDR1 and CDR2: SGHRS and YFSETQ. V shed 0 bases and J shed 6 bases, with 11 bases lying between them. DNA of the CDR3: TGCGCCAGCAGCTTGGGGCAGGGGCGGGATACGCAGTATTTT. Encoded protein: CASSLGQGRDTQYF.

Points on this clonotype: This may arise from a read error, as a much more abundant clone is one base away. This sequence joins TRBV6-5 and TRBJ2-7, with a weak D call TRBD2 (6 bases). The CDR3 has 16 residues. Germline-derived CDR1 and CDR2 are MNHEY and SVGAGI. V dropped 5 bases and J dropped 2 bases, with 19 bases sitting between them. CDR3 in DNA: TGTGCCAGCAGTCGAGAGATGGCGGGGAGCCCCTACGAGCAGTACTTC. As protein: CASSREMAGSPYEQYF.